Listed below are T cell receptor beta chains from one sample, sequenced in a study of T cell clones after liver transplantation. Libraries were prepared by immunoSEQ multiplex PCR; TCRdb keeps only in-frame clonotypes and omits some of them. The table shows 75,000 to 85,000 clones, with less than 85% occurring only once. Sequenced here: CD4+ T cells from blood, sampled at the 22-month timepoint. These receptors were taken from a human patient who received a liver transplant. Some T cells may be provided by the graft donor. Both conserved end residues are part of each CDR3.

TRBV29-1	TRBJ1-2	CSAGRGAYGYTF
TRBV4-1	TRBJ1-4	CASSKSTGINEKLFF
TRBV15	TRBJ1-1	CATSGKLGTEAFF
TRBV19	TRBJ1-5	CASSIRLGESQPQHF
TRBV6-4	TRBJ2-2	CASSPDWRGGELFF
TRBV7-8	TRBJ2-7	CASSLGHQSYEQYF
TRBV19	TRBJ1-2	CASTRPGGGLYGYTF
TRBV6-1	TRBJ2-7	CASSEGLRLYEQYF
TRBV6-6	TRBJ2-2	CAIRTENTGELFF
TRBV15	TRBJ2-5	CATSRDIASGRETQYF
TRBV29-1	TRBJ2-5	CSGGGETQYF
TRBV9	TRBJ1-6	CASSVETGGSPLHF
TRBV20-1	TRBJ2-5	CSASLSQYF
TRBV5-1	TRBJ2-7	CASSFPSAGGEGWHVYEQYF
TRBV7-8	TRBJ2-2	CASSQGGGNTGELFF
TRBV2	TRBJ2-2	CASRGTVGELFF
TRBV5-6	TRBJ1-1	CASSFRTLNTEAFF
TRBV4-3	TRBJ2-1	CASSQEGRNNEQFF
TRBV9	TRBJ1-1	CASRGTDRNTEAFF
TRBV28	TRBJ2-7	CLSGQGNEQYF
TRBV9	TRBJ1-4	CASSVGGSWEKLFF
TRBV4-3	TRBJ1-2	CASSQLPGTELYGYTF
TRBV6-1	TRBJ1-3	CASKVGQGRGNTIYF
TRBV7-2	TRBJ1-2	CASSLTYPANTF
TRBV5-4	TRBJ1-1	CASSIQTEEAFF
TRBV7-2	TRBJ2-1	CASSLAGTATISQFF
TRBV28	TRBJ2-7	CASSGTGTGYEQYF
TRBV9	TRBJ2-7	CASSARTEGPYEQYF
TRBV5-4	TRBJ1-1	CASSYTGDTEAFF
TRBV5-1	TRBJ1-2	CASSLAGSEGSGYTF
TRBV4-2	TRBJ1-3	CASSQEASSGNTIYF
TRBV4-3	TRBJ2-1	CASSRGLTYNEQFF
TRBV5-1	TRBJ2-7	CASSFAGEGYEQYF
TRBV18	TRBJ1-2	CASSRQTNYGYTF
TRBV28	TRBJ2-3	CASSFAGGWDTQYF
TRBV19	TRBJ2-2	CASSLLGVSTGELFF
TRBV19	TRBJ2-7	CASSISSGIYEQYF
TRBV19	TRBJ2-7	CASSKGTSGAYEQYF
TRBV4-1	TRBJ2-1	CASSQTLAGNEQFF